This T cell receptor (beta chain) was sequenced for a study of CD8 T cells in Susac syndrome (dated by TCRdb to about 2019). About the study as a whole: Repertoire sequencing was used to test whether CD8+ T cell activation and differentiation in Susac syndrome was antigen driven. CD8+ T cell repertoire clonality was compared between about a dozen healthy donors, some 14 Susac syndrome patients and approximately 16 multiple sclerosis patients. General conclusions and limits of the study: The study acknowledged that relatively few individuals were included in the TCR sequencing and HLA analysis.

About this clonotype: There is no known antigen for this receptor. There are no base qualities to consult, and no much larger clone falls within one base.

RNA was extracted using the RNeasy kit, and about 0.45 to 1 ug of the RNA was reverse transcribed with random hexamers. The immunoSEQ multiplex PCR assay, which covers 54 Vbeta and 13 Jbeta segments, was used to amplify TCR beta CDR3 regions. Bias from PCR amplification was corrected by using a synthetic template baseline for primer optimization and for computational correction. From the authors' description of their analysis: Only productive sequences were kept, with reads annotated to V, D and J genes according to IMGT and analyzed in immunoSEQ Analyzer. To calculate clonality, Shannon entropy was normalized by log2 of the number of productive unique sequences and then subtracted from one. For each patient and control, public and private clones were evaluated within the 100 most prevalent clones. Susac-specific clones were defined as absent from healthy and MS cohorts, around 970 published viral clones and other ImmuneACCESS disease sequences. TCRdb reprocessing: public reads trimmed at Q25 with fastp, clones called with MiXCR, in-frame beta chains kept. CDR3 protein sequences are deduplicated, and each keeps its most common genes and DNA. V and J calls and clone size were set by TCRdb, not the authors. The sample table contains about 280,000 distinct CDR3 sequences; only one count was recorded for about 88% of them. The ten largest clones take up 0.095% to 0.14% of the sample.

High-throughput TCR beta sequencing profiled peripheral blood CD8+ and CD4+ T cells from healthy donors, Susac syndrome patients and multiple sclerosis patients. Multiple sclerosis controls were treatment-naive patients with stable or active relapsing-remitting disease fulfilling revised McDonald criteria. Bulk CD8+ and CD4+ T cells were purified by magnetic negative isolation, while CD8+ TEMRA cells were enriched using FACS. Blood was collected in EDTA tubes and processed within 24 hours, with PBMCs isolated through density gradient centrifugation. PBMCs destined for TCR sequencing were cryopreserved in liquid nitrogen and later thawed in a 37 °C water bath. A purity of at least 90% was achieved for sorted or isolated CD4+, CD8+ and CD8+ TEMRA cells. Trimming takes 5 bases off V and 4 bases off J; junction bases not matched to a gene: 12. The CDR3 spans 16 residues, from the cysteine through the phenylalanine. Only CDR3 DNA remains: 48 bases, in frame from the first base. The germline V gene sets CDR1 to MDHEN and CDR2 to SYDVKM.

The chain is encoded by TRBV28 joined to TRBJ2-3, and 7 junction bases match TRBD2. The TCR sequence derives from a human donor with multiple sclerosis. Source material: CD8+ T cells from PBMCs. Here is the DNA: TGTGCCAGCAGTAGGGTTGGGGGAGGGCCCTCAGATACGCAGTATTTT. Its translation reads: CASSRVGGGPSDTQYF.